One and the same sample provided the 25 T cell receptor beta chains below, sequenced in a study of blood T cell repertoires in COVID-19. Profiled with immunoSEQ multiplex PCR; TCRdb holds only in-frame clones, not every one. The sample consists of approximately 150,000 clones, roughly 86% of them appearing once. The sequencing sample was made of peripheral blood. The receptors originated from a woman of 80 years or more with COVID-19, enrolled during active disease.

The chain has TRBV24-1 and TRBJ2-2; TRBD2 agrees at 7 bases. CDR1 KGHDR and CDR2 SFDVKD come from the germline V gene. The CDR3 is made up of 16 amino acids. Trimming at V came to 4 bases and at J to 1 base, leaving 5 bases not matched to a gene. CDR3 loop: CATSDQSSGNTGELFF. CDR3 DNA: TGTGCCACCAGTGACCAGTCTAGCGGGAACACCGGGGAGCTGTTTTTT.

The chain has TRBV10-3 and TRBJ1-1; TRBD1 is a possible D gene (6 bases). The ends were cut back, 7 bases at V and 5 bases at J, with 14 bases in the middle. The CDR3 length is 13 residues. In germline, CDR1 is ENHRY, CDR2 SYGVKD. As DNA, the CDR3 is TGTGCCATCACTCTAAACAGGGATACTGAAGCTTTCTTT. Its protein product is CAITLNRDTEAFF.

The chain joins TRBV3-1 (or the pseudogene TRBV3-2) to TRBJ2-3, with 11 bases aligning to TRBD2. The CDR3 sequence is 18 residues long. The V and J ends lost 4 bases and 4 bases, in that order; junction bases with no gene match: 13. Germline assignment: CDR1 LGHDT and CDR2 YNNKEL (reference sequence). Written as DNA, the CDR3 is TGTGCCAGCAGCCTCTTCACCCCACTAGCGGGAGCGGCAGATACGCAGTATTTT. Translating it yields CASSLFTPLAGAADTQYF.

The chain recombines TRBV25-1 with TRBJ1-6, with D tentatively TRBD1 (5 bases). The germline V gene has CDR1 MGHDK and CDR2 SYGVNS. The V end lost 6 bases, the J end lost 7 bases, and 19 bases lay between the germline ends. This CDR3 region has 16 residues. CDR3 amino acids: CASSELSGSENSPLHF. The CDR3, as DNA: TGTGCCAGCAGCGAACTATCAGGGTCAGAAAATTCACCCCTCCACTTT.

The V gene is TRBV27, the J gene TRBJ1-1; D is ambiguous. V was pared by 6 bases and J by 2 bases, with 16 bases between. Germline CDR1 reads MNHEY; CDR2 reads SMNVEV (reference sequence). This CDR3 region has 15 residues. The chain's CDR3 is CASSTHPGSNTEAFF. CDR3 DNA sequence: TGTGCCAGCAGCACCCACCCGGGATCAAACACTGAAGCTTTCTTT.

DNA of the CDR3: TGCGCCAGCAGCATTCAGGGGGCCCCAGATACGCAGTATTTT. This encodes CASSIQGAPDTQYF. The chain employs TRBV5-1 and TRBJ2-3, with 8 bases aligning to TRBD1. V gave up 4 bases and J gave up 4 bases; unmatched junction bases: 5. The CDR3 covers 14 residues. Per germline, CDR1 SGHRS and CDR2 YFSETQ.

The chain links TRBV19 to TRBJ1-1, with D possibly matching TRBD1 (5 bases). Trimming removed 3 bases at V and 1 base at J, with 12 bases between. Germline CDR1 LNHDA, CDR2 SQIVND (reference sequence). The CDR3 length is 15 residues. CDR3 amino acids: CASSILGVANTEAFF. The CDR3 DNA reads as TGTGCCAGTAGTATCTTAGGGGTGGCGAACACTGAAGCTTTCTTT.

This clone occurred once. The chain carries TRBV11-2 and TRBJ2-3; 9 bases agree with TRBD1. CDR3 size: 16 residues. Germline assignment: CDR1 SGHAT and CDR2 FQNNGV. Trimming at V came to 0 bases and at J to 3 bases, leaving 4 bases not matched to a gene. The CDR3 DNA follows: TGTGCCAGCAGCTTAGAAGGGACAGGGTGGACAGATACGCAGTATTTT. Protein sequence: CASSLEGTGWTDTQYF.

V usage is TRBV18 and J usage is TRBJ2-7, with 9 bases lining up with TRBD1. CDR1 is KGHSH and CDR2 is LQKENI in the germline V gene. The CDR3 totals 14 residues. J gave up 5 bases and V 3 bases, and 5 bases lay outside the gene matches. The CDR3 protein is CASSPGQGPHEQYF. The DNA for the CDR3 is TGTGCCAGCTCACCTGGACAGGGGCCCCACGAGCAGTACTTC.

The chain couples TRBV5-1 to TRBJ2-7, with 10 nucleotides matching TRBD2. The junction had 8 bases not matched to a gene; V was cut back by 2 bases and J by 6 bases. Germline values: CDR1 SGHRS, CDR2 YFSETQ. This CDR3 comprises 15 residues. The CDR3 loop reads CASSFLAGAGLEQYF. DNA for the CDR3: TGCGCCAGCAGCTTTCTAGCGGGAGCAGGGCTCGAGCAGTACTTC.

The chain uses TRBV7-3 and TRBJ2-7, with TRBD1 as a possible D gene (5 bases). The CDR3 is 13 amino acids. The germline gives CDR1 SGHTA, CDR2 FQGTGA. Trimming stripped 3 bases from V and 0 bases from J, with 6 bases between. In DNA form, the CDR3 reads TGTGCCAGCAGCTTGGGGCCCTCCTACGAGCAGTACTTC. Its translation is CASSLGPSYEQYF.

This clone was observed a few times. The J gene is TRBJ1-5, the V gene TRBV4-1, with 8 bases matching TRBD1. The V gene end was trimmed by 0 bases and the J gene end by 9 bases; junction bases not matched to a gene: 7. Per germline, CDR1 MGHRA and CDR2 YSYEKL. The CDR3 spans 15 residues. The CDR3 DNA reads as TGCGCCAGCAGCCAAGATTGGACAGGGATCATGCCCCAGCATTTT. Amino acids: CASSQDWTGIMPQHF.

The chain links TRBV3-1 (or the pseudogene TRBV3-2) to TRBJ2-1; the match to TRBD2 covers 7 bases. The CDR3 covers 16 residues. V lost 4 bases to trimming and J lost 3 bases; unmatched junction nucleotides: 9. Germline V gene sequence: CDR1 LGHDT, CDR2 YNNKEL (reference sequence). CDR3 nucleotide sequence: TGTGCCAGCAGCCTACGATCGGGGGGTCTCTACAATGAGCAGTTCTTC. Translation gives CASSLRSGGLYNEQFF.

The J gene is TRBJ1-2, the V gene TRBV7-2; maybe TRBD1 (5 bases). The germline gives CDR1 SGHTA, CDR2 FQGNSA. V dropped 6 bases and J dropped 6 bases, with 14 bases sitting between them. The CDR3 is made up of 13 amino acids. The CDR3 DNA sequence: TGTGCCAGCAGGGGATGGGCGGGGGATGGCTACACCTTC. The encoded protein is CASRGWAGDGYTF. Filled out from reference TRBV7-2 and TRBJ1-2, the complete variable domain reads GAGVSQSPSNKVTEKGKDVELRCDPISGHTALYWYRQSLGQGLEFLIYFQGNSAPDKSGLPSDRFSAERTGGSVSTLTIQRTQQEDSAVYLCASRGWAGDGYTFGSGTRLTVV.

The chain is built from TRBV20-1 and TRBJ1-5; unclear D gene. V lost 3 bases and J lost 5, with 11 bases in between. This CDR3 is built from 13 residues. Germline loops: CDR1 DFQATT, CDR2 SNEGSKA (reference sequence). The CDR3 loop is CSASDRTHQPQHF. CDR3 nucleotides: TGCAGTGCTAGTGATCGGACTCATCAGCCCCAGCATTTT.

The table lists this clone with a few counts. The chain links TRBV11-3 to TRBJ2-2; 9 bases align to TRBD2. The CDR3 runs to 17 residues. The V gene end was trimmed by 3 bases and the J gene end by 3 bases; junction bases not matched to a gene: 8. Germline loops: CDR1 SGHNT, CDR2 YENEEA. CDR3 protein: CASSLGLTSGHTGELFF. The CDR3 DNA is TGTGCCAGCAGCTTGGGCCTGACTAGCGGACACACCGGGGAGCTGTTTTTT.

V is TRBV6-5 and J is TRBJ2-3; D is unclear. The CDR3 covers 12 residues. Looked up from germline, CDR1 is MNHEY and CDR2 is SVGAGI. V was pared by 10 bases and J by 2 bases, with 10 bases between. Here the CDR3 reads CATISPTDTQYF. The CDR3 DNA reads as TGTGCCACCATAAGCCCCACAGATACGCAGTATTTT.

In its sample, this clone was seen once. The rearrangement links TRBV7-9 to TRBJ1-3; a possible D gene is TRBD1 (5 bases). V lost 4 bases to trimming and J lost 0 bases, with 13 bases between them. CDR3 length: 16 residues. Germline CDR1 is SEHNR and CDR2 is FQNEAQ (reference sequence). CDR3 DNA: TGTGCCAGCAGCTACCACAGGAAGAGCTCTGGAAACACCATATATTTT. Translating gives CASSYHRKSSGNTIYF.

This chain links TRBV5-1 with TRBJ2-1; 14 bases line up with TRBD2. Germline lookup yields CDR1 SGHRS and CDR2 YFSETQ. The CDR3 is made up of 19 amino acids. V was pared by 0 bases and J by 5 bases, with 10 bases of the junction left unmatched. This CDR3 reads CASSLVGLAGGTGNNEQFF. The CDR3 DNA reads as TGCGCCAGCAGCTTGGTTGGACTAGCGGGAGGAACGGGCAACAATGAGCAGTTCTTC.

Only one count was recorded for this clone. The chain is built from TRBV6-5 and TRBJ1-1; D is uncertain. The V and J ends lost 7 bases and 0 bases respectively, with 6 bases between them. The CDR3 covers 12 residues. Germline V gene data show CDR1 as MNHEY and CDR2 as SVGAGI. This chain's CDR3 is CASKHMNTEAFF. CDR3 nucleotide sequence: TGTGCCAGCAAACACATGAACACTGAAGCTTTCTTT.

In DNA form, the CDR3 reads TGTGCCAGCAGCTTAGCTCTCGACTATGGCTACACCTTC. Amino acids: CASSLALDYGYTF. The V and J genes are TRBV7-9 and TRBJ1-2; no definite D call. The length of the CDR3 is 13 residues. Per the germline V gene, CDR1 is SEHNR and CDR2 is FQNEAQ (reference sequence). Between the trimmed V and J ends, which lost 0 bases and 3 bases, there was a span of 5 bases. Using reference TRBV7-9 and TRBJ1-2 for the parts outside the CDR3, the full variable domain is DTGVSQNPRHKITKRGQNVTFRCDPISEHNRLYWYRQTLGQGPEFLTYFQNEAQLEKSRLLSDRFSAERPKGSFSTLEIQRTEQGDSAMYLCASSLALDYGYTFGSGTRLTVV.

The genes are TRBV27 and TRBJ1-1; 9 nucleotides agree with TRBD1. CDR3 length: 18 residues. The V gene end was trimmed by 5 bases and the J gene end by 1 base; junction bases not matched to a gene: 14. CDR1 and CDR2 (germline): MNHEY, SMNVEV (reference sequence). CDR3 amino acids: CASSTYWTGVSENTEAFF. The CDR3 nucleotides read TGTGCCAGCAGTACTTATTGGACAGGGGTCTCCGAGAACACTGAAGCTTTCTTT.

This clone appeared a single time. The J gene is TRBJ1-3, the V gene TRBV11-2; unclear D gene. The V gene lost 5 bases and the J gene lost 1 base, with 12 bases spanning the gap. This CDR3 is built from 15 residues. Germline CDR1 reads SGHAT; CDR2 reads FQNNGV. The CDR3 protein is CASSRSTGSGNTIYF. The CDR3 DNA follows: TGTGCCAGCAGCCGTAGCACGGGTTCTGGAAACACCATATATTTT.

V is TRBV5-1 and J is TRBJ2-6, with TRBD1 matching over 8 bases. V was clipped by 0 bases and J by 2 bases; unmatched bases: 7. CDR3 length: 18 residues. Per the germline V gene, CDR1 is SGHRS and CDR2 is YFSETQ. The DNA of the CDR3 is TGCGCCAGCAGCTTGGTATCGTCACAGGGGGCTGGGGCCAACGTCCTGACTTTC. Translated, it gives CASSLVSSQGAGANVLTF.

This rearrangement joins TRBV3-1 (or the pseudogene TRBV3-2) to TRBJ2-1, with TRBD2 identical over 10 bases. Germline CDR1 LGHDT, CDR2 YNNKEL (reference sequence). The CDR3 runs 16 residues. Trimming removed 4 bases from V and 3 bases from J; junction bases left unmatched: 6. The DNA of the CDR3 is TGTGCCAGCAGCCGAAGTAGCGGGGGGATCTACAATGAGCAGTTCTTC. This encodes CASSRSSGGIYNEQFF.